This TCR beta chain was observed in a study of blood T cell repertoires in COVID-19. Clones were read by immunoSEQ multiplex PCR, and TCRdb kept only the in-frame ones, dropping some. The data hold 90,000 or so clones, with 86% observed a single time. The CDR3 covers 18 residues. V was cut by 3 bases and J by 0 bases, with 18 bases left in between. Germline CDR1 is KGHSH and CDR2 is LQKENI. The receptor's source is a human donor in a cohort sampled during active COVID-19. The chain carries TRBV18 and TRBJ2-4, with D possibly matching TRBD2 (5 bases). Sequences were obtained from peripheral blood. The CDR3 DNA sequence: TGTGCCAGCTCACCTGGGGAGAAGGGCAGACTAGCCAAAAACATTCAGTACTTC. It encodes CASSPGEKGRLAKNIQYF.